This TCR beta chain originates from a study of T cells after yellow fever vaccination. Findings and caveats of the study: Most primary-vaccination clones recurred post-booster (around 97% CD4, roughly 87% CD8).

TCRdb reanalysed the 5' RACE reads using MiXCR and keeps one entry per CDR3 protein. The data contain roughly 300,000 distinct CDR3 sequences, around 6.8% of them singletons. V shed 7 bases, J shed 5 bases, and the junction held 7 bases outside the gene matches. The CDR3 extends over 14 amino acids. CDR1 and CDR2 from the germline V gene are SNHLY and FYNNEI. Many counts were recorded for this clonotype. The target antigen is unknown. This receptor was identified in a man younger than 30 who received the YFV17D yellow fever vaccine. The chain employs TRBV2 and TRBJ1-1, with 10 bases aligning to TRBD1. The sequencing used PBMCs, collected more than 40 days after the first yellow fever vaccination. The CDR3 here is CASTSGTGVTEAFF. DNA for the CDR3: TGTGCCAGCACCTCCGGGACAGGGGTAACTGAAGCTTTCTTT.